The 17 T cell receptor beta chains below come from one sample, sequenced in a study of blood T cell repertoires in COVID-19. Clones were sequenced by immunoSEQ multiplex PCR, and TCRdb holds only the in-frame ones, with some missing. The data hold under 200,000 clones, with just over 90% observed a single time. Sample: peripheral blood. The receptors were sampled from a young man with acute or convalescent COVID-19.

The gene calls are TRBV7-8 and TRBJ2-1; 8 positions agree with TRBD1. The trim removed 0 bases at V and 14 bases at J, leaving 6 bases unmatched. The CDR3 is made up of 13 amino acids. Germline V gene lookup returns CDR1 SGHVS and CDR2 FQNEAQ. The CDR3 nucleotides read TGTGCCAGCAGCTTAGCGCGCAGGGGGCCTGAGTTCTTC. This sequence encodes CASSLARRGPEFF.

The table lists this clone with a few counts. The J gene is TRBJ2-5, the V gene TRBV12-5; D remains ambiguous. V lost 5 bases to trimming and J lost 5 bases, with 12 bases between them. The V gene's germline CDR1 is LGHNT and CDR2 FRNRAP. The CDR3 sequence is 13 residues long. CDR3 nucleotides: TGTGCTAGTGGTCCCCTCCACACGGAGACCCAGTACTTC. It encodes CASGPLHTETQYF.

This clone was detected only a few times. This chain uses TRBV6-5 with TRBJ1-4, with TRBD1 matching 9 bases. V was clipped by 7 bases and J by 8 bases; unmatched bases: 8. The CDR3 is made up of 14 amino acids. Germline loops: CDR1 MNHEY, CDR2 SVGAGI. The CDR3 nucleotides are TGTGCCAGCACGCCGGGACAGGGAATGGAAAAACTGTTTTTT. Translated: CASTPGQGMEKLFF.

The V call is TRBV7-9, the J call TRBJ1-4, with D tentatively TRBD1 (6 bases). V dropped 5 bases and J dropped 6 bases, with 13 bases sitting between them. CDR1 and CDR2 from the germline V gene are SEHNR and FQNEAQ (reference sequence). This CDR3 is 14 amino acids long. The CDR3 reads CASSQDSTDEKLFF. CDR3 bases: TGTGCCAGCAGCCAGGACAGCACTGATGAAAAACTGTTTTTT.

V usage is TRBV12-3 or TRBV12-4 and J usage is TRBJ1-4, with D perhaps TRBD1 (5 bases). The V end was cut by 7 bases, the J end by 0 bases, with 6 bases between. The CDR3 length is 13 residues. CDR3 sequence reads: CASKGATNEKLFF. In DNA, the CDR3 is TGTGCCAGCAAAGGGGCAACTAATGAAAAACTGTTTTTT.

CDR3 in amino acids: CASGPPRGRVTYNEQFF. CDR3 bases: TGTGCCAGCGGTCCCCCTCGGGGGAGGGTGACCTACAATGAGCAGTTCTTC. The chain is built from TRBV7-9 and TRBJ2-1; TRBD2 aligns across 7 bases. V dropped 8 bases and J dropped 2; count of bases not matched to a gene: 15. This CDR3 is 17 amino acids long. Germline CDR1 SEHNR, CDR2 FQNEAQ (reference sequence).

The rearrangement joins TRBV21-1 to TRBJ2-7; the table calls TRBD2, which could not be checked here. TRBV21-1 has pseudogene status. This CDR3 is 13 amino acids long. CDR3 sequence reads: CASSNWSSYEQYF. For the CDR3, the DNA is TGTGCCAGCAGCAATTGGAGCAGCTACGAGCAGTACTTC.

V gene TRBV28 combines with J gene TRBJ2-7, with TRBD1 matching 10 bases. The germline V gene has CDR1 MDHEN and CDR2 SYDVKM. CDR3 length: 14 residues. V was clipped by 4 bases and J by 0 bases; unmatched bases: 0. Here the CDR3 DNA reads TGTGCCAGCAGTTGGACAGGGGGCTCCTACGAGCAGTACTTC. Its translation is CASSWTGGSYEQYF. Complete variable domain (other parts from reference TRBV28 and TRBJ2-7): DVKVTQSSRYLVKRTGEKVFLECVQDMDHENMFWYRQDPGLGLRLIYFSYDVKMKEKGDIPEGYSVSREKKERFSLILESASTNQTSMYLCASSWTGGSYEQYFGPGTRLTVT.

The J gene is TRBJ1-1, the V gene TRBV29-1, with D perhaps TRBD1 (5 bases). Between the trimmed V and J ends, which lost 3 bases and 2 bases, there was a span of 13 bases. This CDR3 contains 14 residues. In germline, CDR1 is SQVTM, CDR2 ANQGSEA. CDR3 amino acids: CSVDRRGLNTEAFF. The CDR3 nucleotides read TGCAGCGTTGATCGGCGGGGGTTAAACACTGAAGCTTTCTTT.

This chain links TRBV25-1 with TRBJ1-1, with D perhaps TRBD1 (5 bases). Deletions cut 4 bases from V and 8 bases from J, with 11 bases between. Germline V gene sequence: CDR1 MGHDK, CDR2 SYGVNS. The CDR3 sequence is 12 residues long. The CDR3 nucleotides read TGTGCCAGCAGTGGCCCGACAGTCGAAGCTTTCTTT. This codes for CASSGPTVEAFF.

Comments on this clone: Distinct nucleotide sequences in the sample also encode this CDR3. The gene calls are TRBV9 and TRBJ2-1; 9 bases match TRBD1. J gave up 0 bases and V 2 bases, and 3 bases lay outside the gene matches. This CDR3 has 16 amino acids. Per germline, CDR1 SGDLS and CDR2 YYNGEE. CDR3 nucleotide sequence: TGTGCCAGCAGCGTCGGACAGGGGAGCTCCTACAATGAGCAGTTCTTC. Translating it yields CASSVGQGSSYNEQFF.

This sequence joins TRBV18 and TRBJ1-2, with 7 bases identical to TRBD1. The junction had 8 bases not matched to a gene; V was cut back by 2 bases and J by 8 bases. Germline V gene lookup returns CDR1 KGHSH and CDR2 LQKENI. The CDR3 contains 14 residues. In nucleotides, the CDR3 is TGTGCCAGCTCACCATTCCCCGGACAGGACGGCTACACCTTC. This translates into CASSPFPGQDGYTF.

The chain employs TRBV6-5 and TRBJ2-1; 8 nucleotides agree with TRBD1. Per germline, CDR1 MNHEY and CDR2 SVGAGI. The junction had 10 bases not matched to a gene; V was cut back by 6 bases and J by 6 bases. The CDR3 has 15 amino acids. This CDR3 reads CASSLEGTGFNEQFF. The CDR3 DNA sequence: TGTGCCAGCAGCCTAGAAGGGACAGGCTTCAATGAGCAGTTCTTC.

This chain links TRBV6-5 with TRBJ2-7, with 7 positions matching TRBD2. CDR3 length: 14 amino acids. CDR1 MNHEY and CDR2 SVGAGI come from the germline V gene. After removal of 6 bases from V and 1 base from J, the junction contained 6 bases not matched to a gene. The CDR3 is CASRDWGGSYEQYF. CDR3 sequence (DNA): TGTGCCAGCAGGGACTGGGGGGGGTCCTACGAGCAGTACTTC.

V gene TRBV4-1 combines with J gene TRBJ2-2, with D perhaps TRBD2 (5 bases). The length of the CDR3 is 15 residues. V lost 4 bases and J 8 bases, leaving 17 bases between the germline ends. CDR1 and CDR2 (germline): MGHRA, YSYEKL. This chain's CDR3 is CASSPDFPYPGELFF. The DNA for the CDR3 is TGCGCCAGCAGCCCGGACTTCCCATATCCTGGGGAGCTGTTTTTT.

This clone was seen a single time. This rearrangement joins TRBV11-2 to TRBJ2-1; D is possibly TRBD1 (5 bases). The V and J ends lost 3 bases and 7 bases respectively, with 13 bases between them. CDR3 size: 14 residues. Germline V gene data show CDR1 as SGHAT and CDR2 as FQNNGV. This CDR3 reads CASSFGRGTNEQFF. CDR3 in DNA: TGTGCCAGCAGCTTTGGAAGGGGTACTAATGAGCAGTTCTTC.

The chain couples TRBV29-1 to TRBJ1-4, with 9 positions matching TRBD1. The CDR3 is 13 amino acids. V dropped 4 bases and J dropped 5; count of bases not matched to a gene: 2. Germline-derived CDR1 and CDR2 are SQVTM and ANQGSEA. Written as DNA, the CDR3 is TGCAGCGTTGCGGGACAGGGCAATGAAAAACTGTTTTTT. Translating gives CSVAGQGNEKLFF.